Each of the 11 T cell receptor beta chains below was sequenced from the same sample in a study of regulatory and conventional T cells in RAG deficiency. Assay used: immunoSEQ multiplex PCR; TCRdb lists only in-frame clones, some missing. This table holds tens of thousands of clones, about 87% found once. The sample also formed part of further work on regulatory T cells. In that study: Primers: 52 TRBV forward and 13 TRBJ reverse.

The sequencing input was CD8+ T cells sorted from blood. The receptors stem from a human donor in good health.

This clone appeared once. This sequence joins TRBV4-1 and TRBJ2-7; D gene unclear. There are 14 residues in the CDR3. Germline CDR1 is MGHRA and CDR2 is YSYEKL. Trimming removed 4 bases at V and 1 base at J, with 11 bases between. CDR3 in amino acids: CASSPGVSSYEQYF. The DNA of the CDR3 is TGCGCCAGCAGCCCCGGTGTCTCATCCTACGAGCAGTACTTC.

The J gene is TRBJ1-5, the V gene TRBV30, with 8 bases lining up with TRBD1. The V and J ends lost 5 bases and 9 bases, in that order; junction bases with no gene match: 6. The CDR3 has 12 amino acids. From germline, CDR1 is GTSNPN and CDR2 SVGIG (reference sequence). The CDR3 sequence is CAWGQGAGPQHF. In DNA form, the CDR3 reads TGTGCCTGGGGACAGGGCGCGGGGCCCCAGCATTTT.

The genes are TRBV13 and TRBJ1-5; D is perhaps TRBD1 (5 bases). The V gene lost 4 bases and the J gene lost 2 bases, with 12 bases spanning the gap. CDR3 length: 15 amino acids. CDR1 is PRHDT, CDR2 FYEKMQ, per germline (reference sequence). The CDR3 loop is CASSSQGTGNQPQHF. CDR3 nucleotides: TGTGCCAGCAGCTCTCAGGGTACGGGCAATCAGCCCCAGCATTTT.

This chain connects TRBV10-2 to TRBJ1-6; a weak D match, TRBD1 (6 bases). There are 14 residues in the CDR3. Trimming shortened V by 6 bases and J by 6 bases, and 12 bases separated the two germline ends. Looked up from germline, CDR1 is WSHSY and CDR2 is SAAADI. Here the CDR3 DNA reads TGCGCCAGCAGCCCAACAGGGAGTAATTCACCCCTCCACTTT. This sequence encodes CASSPTGSNSPLHF.

CDR3 nucleotides: TGTGCCAGCAGCGAAAGCCCGGGACAGACTTACACTGAAGCTTTCTTT. It codes for CASSESPGQTYTEAFF. The chain employs TRBV2 and TRBJ1-1; 7 nucleotides align to TRBD1. Germline V gives CDR1 SNHLY, CDR2 FYNNEI. J gave up 3 bases and V 6 bases, and 13 bases lay outside the gene matches. The CDR3 loop spans 16 amino acids.

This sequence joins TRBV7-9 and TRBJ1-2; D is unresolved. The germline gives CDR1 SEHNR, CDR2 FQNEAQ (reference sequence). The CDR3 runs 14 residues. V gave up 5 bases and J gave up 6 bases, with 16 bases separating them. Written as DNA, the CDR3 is TGTGCCAGCAGCCCCGTCGGATGGATTGATGGCTACACCTTC. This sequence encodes CASSPVGWIDGYTF.

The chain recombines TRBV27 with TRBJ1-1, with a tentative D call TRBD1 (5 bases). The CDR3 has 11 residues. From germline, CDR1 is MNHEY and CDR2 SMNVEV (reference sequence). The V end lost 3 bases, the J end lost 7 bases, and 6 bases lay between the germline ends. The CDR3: CASSLGGEAFF. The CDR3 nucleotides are TGTGCCAGCAGTTTGGGGGGTGAAGCTTTCTTT.

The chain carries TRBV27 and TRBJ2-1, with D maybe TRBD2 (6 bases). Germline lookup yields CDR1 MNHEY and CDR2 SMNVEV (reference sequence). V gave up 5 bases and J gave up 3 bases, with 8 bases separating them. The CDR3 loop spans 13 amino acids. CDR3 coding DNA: TGTGCCAGCAGTCTCGGGAGCTACAATGAGCAGTTCTTC. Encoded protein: CASSLGSYNEQFF.

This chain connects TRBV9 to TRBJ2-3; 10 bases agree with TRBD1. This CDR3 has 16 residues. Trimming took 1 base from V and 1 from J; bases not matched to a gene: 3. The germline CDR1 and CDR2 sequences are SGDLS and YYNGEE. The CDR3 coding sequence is TGTGCCAGCAGCGTACGGGGGACAGGGGGCACAGATACGCAGTATTTT. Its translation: CASSVRGTGGTDTQYF.

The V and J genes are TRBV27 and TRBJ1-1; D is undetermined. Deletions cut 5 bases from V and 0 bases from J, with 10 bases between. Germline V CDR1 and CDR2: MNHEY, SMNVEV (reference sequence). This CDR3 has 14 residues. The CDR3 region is CASSPEQMNTEAFF. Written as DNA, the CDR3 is TGTGCCAGCAGTCCCGAACAGATGAACACTGAAGCTTTCTTT.

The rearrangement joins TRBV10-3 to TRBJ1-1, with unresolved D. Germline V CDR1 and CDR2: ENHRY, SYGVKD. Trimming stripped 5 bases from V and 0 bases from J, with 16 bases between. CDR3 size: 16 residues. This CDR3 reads CAISNPDGVMNTEAFF. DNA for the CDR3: TGTGCCATCAGTAACCCGGACGGGGTAATGAACACTGAAGCTTTCTTT.